The text below deals with one TCR beta chain. The data belong to a study of control samples from healthy donors and cancer patients. The CDR3 contains 16 residues. V lost 6 bases to trimming and J lost 1 base; unmatched junction nucleotides: 9. Looked up from germline, CDR1 is SNHLY and CDR2 is FYNNEI. Using immunoSEQ multiplex PCR, the repertoire was profiled, and TCRdb retains in-frame clones only, with some absent. There are roughly 80,000 clones in the sample; just under 90% occur only once, and less than 7% lies in the top ten. The source of this sequence is a man between 45 and 60 years old in good health. This sequence joins TRBV2 and TRBJ1-5, with TRBD1 matching 7 bases. The sample comprised blood. CDR3 sequence (DNA): TGTGCCAGCAGGGACCAACAGGGGTGGAGCAATCAGCCCCAGCATTTT. It codes for CASRDQQGWSNQPQHF.